Below are 7 T cell receptor beta chains sequenced from a single sample in a study of T cells after yellow fever vaccination. TCRdb re-called the 5' RACE reads through MiXCR, storing one row per CDR3 protein. The sample contains 250,000 to 400,000 distinct CDR3 sequences, around 4.4% of which appear only once. The sequencing here drew on PBMCs, taken 15 days after the yellow fever booster vaccination. These receptors all stem from a man aged 18-30 years who received the YFV17D yellow fever vaccine.

This clonotype occurred many times. As DNA, the CDR3 is TGTGCCAGCAGCGTAGCTACGGCAGCTTATGGCTACACCTTC. Its protein product is CASSVATAAYGYTF. V and J are TRBV9 and TRBJ1-2; D unresolved. The germline gives CDR1 SGDLS, CDR2 YYNGEE. The CDR3 length is 14 residues. The V end was cut by 0 bases, the J end by 5 bases, with 11 bases between. Together with reference TRBV9 and TRBJ1-2, the CDR3 gives the full variable domain: DSGVTQTPKHLITATGQRVTLRCSPRSGDLSVYWYQQSLDQGLQFLIQYYNGEERAKGNILERFSAQQFPDLHSELNLSSLELGDSALYFCASSVATAAYGYTFGSGTRLTVV.

This clonotype was recorded at least ten times. The chain uses TRBV7-9 and TRBJ1-1; D not resolved. The V end was cut by 3 bases, the J end by 0 bases, with 2 bases between. Germline V lookup: CDR1 SEHNR, CDR2 FQNEAQ (reference sequence). The CDR3 has 12 residues. CDR3 loop: CASSFLNTEAFF. CDR3 nucleotides: TGTGCCAGCAGCTTCTTGAACACTGAAGCTTTCTTT.

The chain uses TRBV11-2 and TRBJ2-3; D remains ambiguous. Trimming took 5 bases from V and 2 from J, leaving 11 bases between them. This CDR3 is built from 14 residues. CDR1 SGHAT and CDR2 FQNNGV come from the germline V gene. CDR3 sequence (DNA): TGTGCCAGCAGCCCCTGGGGTGTCACAGATACGCAGTATTTT. Encoded protein: CASSPWGVTDTQYF.

This clonotype was observed at least ten times. CDR3 in amino acids: CASSFYEELFF. The CDR3 bases are TGTGCCAGCAGTTTTTATGAGGAGCTGTTTTTT. The V call is TRBV28, the J call TRBJ2-2; D not certain. This CDR3 contains 11 residues. Germline CDR1 MDHEN, CDR2 SYDVKM. Trimming took off 3 bases at V and 10 bases at J, with 6 bases between the two ends.

The table lists this clonotype with many counts. V usage is TRBV6-5 and J usage is TRBJ1-6; D not resolved. Looked up from germline, CDR1 is MNHEY and CDR2 is SVGAGI. The CDR3 has 13 amino acids. V was trimmed by 7 bases and J by 8 bases, leaving 12 bases between them. The DNA for the CDR3 is TGTGCCAGCACCCCCGGGGTTGATTCACCCCTCCACTTT. This translates into CASTPGVDSPLHF.

The sample holds many counts of this clonotype. J is TRBJ2-3 and V is TRBV9; D is perhaps TRBD1 or TRBD2 (6 bases each). Between the trimmed V and J ends, which lost 0 bases and 4 bases, there was a span of 9 bases. This CDR3 spans 14 amino acids. The V gene's germline CDR1 is SGDLS and CDR2 YYNGEE. The CDR3 DNA follows: TGTGCCAGCAGCGTAGAGGGGGGCGCAGATACGCAGTATTTT. It encodes CASSVEGGADTQYF.

V gene TRBV7-2 combines with J gene TRBJ1-2; 7 bases map to TRBD1. In germline, CDR1 is SGHTA, CDR2 FQGNSA. This CDR3 is 13 amino acids long. V shed 5 bases and J 6 bases; nucleotides not matched to a gene: 6. This chain's CDR3 is CASSLRQGDGYTF. The CDR3 region has the DNA TGTGCCAGCAGCCTCAGACAGGGTGATGGCTACACCTTC.